The clone carrying this T cell receptor beta chain was seen ten or more times. The antigen is not known. The TCR beta CDR3 regions underwent amplification using RNA transcripts as the source. An initial round of RT-PCR targeting the TCR CDR3 relied on the HTBI primer set. TCRdb re-called the multiplex PCR reads with MiXCR, one entry per CDR3 protein. In the table there are 700,000 or so distinct CDR3 sequences, 14% of which are singletons. The source of the sample is a study of T cells in Graves' hyperthyroidism and ophthalmopathy. Clinical symptoms, serum thyroxine, TRAb, thyroid ultrasound and orbital computed tomography informed diagnoses. The PBMCs were sourced from fresh peripheral blood (less than 11 ml). Points from the study as a whole: Most clonotypes expanded in thyroid above 0.001 were likewise present in blood.

CDR3 length: 14 amino acids. CDR1 SGHTA and CDR2 FQGNSA come from the germline V gene. V lost 1 base and J 4 bases, leaving 11 bases between the germline ends. This chain links TRBV7-2 with TRBJ2-7, with D perhaps TRBD2 (5 bases). The sequence was collected from a woman aged 45-65 years with Graves' ophthalmopathy. Sequenced: blood. The CDR3 here is CASSLGRDTYEQYF. The DNA of the CDR3 is TGTGCCAGCAGCTTAGGACGGGATACTTACGAGCAGTACTTC.